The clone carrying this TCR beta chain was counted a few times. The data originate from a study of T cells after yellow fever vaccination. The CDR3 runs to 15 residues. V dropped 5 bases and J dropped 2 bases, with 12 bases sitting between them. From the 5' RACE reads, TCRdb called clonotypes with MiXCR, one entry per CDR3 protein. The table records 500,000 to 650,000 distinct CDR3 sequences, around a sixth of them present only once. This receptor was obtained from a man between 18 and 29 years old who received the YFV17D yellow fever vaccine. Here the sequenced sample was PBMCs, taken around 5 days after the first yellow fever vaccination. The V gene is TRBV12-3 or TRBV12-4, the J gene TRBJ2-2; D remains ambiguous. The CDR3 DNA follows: TGTGCCAGCAGTGGCCGCTACAGAAACACCGGGGAGCTGTTTTTT. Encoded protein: CASSGRYRNTGELFF.